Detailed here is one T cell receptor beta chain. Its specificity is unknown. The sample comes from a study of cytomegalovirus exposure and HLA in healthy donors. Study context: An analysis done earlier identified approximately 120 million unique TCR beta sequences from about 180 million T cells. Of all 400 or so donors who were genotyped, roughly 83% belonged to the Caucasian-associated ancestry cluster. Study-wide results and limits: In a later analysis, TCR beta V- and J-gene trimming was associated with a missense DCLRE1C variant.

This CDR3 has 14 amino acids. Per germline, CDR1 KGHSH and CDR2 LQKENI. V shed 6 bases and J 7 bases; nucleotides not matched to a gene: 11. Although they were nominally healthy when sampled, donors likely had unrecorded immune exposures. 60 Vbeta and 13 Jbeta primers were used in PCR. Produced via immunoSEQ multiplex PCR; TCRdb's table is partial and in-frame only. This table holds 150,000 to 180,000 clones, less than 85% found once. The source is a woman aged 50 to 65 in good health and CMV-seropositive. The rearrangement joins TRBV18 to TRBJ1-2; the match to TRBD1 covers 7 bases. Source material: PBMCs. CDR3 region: CASSSNLQGSGYTF. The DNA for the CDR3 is TGTGCCAGCTCCTCGAATTTACAGGGGAGTGGCTACACCTTC.